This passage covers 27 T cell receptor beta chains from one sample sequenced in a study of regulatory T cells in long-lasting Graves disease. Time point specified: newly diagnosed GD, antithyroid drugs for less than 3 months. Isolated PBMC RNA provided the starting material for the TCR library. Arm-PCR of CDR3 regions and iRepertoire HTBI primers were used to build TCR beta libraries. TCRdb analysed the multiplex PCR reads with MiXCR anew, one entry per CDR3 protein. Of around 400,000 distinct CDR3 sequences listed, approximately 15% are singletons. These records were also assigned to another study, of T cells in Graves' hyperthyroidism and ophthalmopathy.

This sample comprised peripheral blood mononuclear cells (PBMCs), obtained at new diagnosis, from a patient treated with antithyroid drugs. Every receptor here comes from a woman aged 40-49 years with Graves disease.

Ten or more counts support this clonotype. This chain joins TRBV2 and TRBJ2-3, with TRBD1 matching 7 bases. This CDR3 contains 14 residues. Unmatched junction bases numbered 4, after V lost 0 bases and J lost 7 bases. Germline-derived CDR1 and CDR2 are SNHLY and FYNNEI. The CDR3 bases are TGTGCCAGCAGTGAAGCGACAGGGAAGAATACGCAGTATTTT. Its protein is CASSEATGKNTQYF.

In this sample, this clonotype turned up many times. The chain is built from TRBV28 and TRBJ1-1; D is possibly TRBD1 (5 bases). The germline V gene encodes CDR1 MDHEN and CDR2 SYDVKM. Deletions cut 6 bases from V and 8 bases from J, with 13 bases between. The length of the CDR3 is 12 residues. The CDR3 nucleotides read TGTGCCAGCAGCACGATGACAGTAGAAGCTTTCTTT. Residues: CASSTMTVEAFF.

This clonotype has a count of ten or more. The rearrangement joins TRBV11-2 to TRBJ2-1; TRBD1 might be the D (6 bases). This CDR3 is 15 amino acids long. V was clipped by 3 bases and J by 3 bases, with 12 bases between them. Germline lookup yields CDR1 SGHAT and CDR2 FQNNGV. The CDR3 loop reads CASSFGGEFYNEQFF. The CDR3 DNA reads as TGTGCCAGCAGCTTTGGGGGCGAATTCTACAATGAGCAGTTCTTC.

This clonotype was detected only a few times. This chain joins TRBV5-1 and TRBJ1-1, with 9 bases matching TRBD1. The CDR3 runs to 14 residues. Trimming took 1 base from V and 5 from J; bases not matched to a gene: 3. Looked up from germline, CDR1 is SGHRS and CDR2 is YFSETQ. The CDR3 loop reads CASSLTTGGTEAFF. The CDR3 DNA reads TGCGCCAGCAGCTTGACGACAGGGGGGACTGAAGCTTTCTTT.

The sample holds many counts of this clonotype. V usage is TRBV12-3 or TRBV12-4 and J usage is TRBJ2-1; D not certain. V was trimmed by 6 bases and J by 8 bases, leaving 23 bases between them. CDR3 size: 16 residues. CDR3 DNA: TGTGCCAGCAGGCTGGAAGTAGAGTTTACAGTTGATGAGCAGTTCTTC. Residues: CASRLEVEFTVDEQFF.

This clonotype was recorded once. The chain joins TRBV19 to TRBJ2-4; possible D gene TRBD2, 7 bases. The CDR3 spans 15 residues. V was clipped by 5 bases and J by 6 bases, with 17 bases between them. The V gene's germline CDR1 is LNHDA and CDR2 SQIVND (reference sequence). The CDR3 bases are TGTGCCAGTAGTTCCACTGGGGGGGCCGGAAACATTCAGTACTTC. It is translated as CASSSTGGAGNIQYF.

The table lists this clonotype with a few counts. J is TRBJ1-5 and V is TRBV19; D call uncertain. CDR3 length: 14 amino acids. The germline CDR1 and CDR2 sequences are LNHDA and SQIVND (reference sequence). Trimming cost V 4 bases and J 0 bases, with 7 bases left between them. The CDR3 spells CASSNAYSNQPQHF. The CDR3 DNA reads TGTGCCAGTAGTAATGCCTATAGCAATCAGCCCCAGCATTTT.

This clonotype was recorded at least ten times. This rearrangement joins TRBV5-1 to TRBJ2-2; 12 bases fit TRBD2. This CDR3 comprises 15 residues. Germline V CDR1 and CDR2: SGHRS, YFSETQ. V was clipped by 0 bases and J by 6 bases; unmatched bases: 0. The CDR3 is CASSLGLAGAGELFF. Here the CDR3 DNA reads TGCGCCAGCAGCTTGGGACTAGCGGGAGCCGGGGAGCTGTTTTTT.

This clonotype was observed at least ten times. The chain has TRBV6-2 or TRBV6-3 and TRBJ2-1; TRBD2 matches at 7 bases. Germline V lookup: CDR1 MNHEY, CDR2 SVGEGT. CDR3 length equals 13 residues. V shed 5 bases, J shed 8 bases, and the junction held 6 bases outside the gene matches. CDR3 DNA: TGTGCCAGCAGTGAAGGACTAGGGGATGAGCAGTTCTTC. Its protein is CASSEGLGDEQFF.

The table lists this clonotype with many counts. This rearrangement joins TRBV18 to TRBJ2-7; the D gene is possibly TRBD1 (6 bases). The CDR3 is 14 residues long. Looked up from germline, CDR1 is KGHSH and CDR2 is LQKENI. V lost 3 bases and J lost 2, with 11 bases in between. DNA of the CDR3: TGTGCCAGCTCACCGGACAGCTTCCCCTACGAGCAGTACTTC. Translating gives CASSPDSFPYEQYF. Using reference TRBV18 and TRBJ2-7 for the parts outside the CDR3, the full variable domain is NAGVMQNPRHLVRRRGQEARLRCSPMKGHSHVYWYRQLPEEGLKFMVYLQKENIIDESGMPKERFSAEFPKEGPSILRIQQVVRGDSAAYFCASSPDSFPYEQYFGPGTRLTVT.

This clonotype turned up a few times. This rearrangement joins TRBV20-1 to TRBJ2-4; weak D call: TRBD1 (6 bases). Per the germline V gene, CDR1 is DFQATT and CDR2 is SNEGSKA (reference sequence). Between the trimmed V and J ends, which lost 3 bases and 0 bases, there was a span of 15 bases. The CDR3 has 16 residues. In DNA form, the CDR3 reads TGCAGTGCTAGTGGAACACAGGGTAAAGCCAAAAACATTCAGTACTTC. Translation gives CSASGTQGKAKNIQYF.

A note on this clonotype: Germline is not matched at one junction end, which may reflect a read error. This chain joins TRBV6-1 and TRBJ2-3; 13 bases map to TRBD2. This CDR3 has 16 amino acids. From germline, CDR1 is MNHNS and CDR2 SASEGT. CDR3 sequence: CASGGLAGVGTDAQYF. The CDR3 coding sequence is TGTGCCAGCGGAGGACTAGCGGGAGTAGGCACAGATGCGCAGTATTTT.

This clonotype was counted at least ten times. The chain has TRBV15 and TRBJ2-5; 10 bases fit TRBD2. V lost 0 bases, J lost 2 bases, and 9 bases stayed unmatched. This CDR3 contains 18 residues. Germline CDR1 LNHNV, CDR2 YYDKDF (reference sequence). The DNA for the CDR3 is TGTGCCACCAGCAGAGATAATACAGTACTAGCGGGGCAAGAGACCCAGTACTTC. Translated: CATSRDNTVLAGQETQYF.

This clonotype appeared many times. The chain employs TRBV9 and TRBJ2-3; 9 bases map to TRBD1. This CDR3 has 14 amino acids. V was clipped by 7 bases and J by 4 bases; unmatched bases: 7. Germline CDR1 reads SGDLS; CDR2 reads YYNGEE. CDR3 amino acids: CASGGTGRADTQYF. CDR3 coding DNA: TGTGCCAGCGGGGGGACAGGGAGGGCAGATACGCAGTATTTT.

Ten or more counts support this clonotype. This CDR3 reads CASSTGGTGAYEQYF. The CDR3 region has the DNA TGTGCCAGCAGCACCGGAGGGACAGGGGCCTACGAGCAGTACTTC. The chain employs TRBV28 and TRBJ2-7; 10 bases fit TRBD1. The length of the CDR3 is 15 residues. V lost 6 bases to trimming and J lost 2 bases; unmatched junction nucleotides: 7. The germline gives CDR1 MDHEN, CDR2 SYDVKM.

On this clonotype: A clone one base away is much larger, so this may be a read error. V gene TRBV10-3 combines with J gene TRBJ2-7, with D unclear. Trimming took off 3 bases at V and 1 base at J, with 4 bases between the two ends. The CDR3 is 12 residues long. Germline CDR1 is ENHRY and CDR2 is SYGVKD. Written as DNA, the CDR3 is TGTGCCATCAGTGAAGAGTCCTACGAGCAGTACTTC. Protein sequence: CAISEESYEQYF.

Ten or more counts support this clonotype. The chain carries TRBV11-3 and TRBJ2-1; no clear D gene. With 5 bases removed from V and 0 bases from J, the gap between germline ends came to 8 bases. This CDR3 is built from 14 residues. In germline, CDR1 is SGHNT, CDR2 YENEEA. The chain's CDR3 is CASSPRTSYNEQFF. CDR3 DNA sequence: TGTGCCAGCAGCCCCCGGACCTCCTACAATGAGCAGTTCTTC.

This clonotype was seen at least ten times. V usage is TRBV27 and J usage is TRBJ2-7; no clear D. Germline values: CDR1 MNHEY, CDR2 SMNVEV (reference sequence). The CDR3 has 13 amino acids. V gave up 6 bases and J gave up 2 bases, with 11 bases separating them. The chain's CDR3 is CASRSIRAYEQYF. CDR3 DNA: TGTGCCAGCAGGAGCATAAGGGCCTACGAGCAGTACTTC.

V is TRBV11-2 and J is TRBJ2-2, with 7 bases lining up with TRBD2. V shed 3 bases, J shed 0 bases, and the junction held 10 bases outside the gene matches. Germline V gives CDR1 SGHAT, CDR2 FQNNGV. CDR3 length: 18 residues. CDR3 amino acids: CASSFLGGRAPNTGELFF. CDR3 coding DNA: TGTGCCAGCAGCTTTTTGGGCGGGAGAGCCCCGAACACCGGGGAGCTGTTTTTT.

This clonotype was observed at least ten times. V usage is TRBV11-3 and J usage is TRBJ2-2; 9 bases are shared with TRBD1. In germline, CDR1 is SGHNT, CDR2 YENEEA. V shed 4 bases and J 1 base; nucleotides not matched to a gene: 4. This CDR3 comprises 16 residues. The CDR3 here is CASSSTGQGNTGELFF. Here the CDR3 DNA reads TGTGCCAGCAGCTCAACGGGACAGGGGAACACCGGGGAGCTGTTTTTT.

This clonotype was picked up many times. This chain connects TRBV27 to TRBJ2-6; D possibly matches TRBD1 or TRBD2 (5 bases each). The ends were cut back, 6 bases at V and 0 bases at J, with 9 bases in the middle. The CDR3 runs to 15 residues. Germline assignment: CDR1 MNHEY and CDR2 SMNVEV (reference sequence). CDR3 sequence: CASSPGTSGANVLTF. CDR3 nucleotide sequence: TGTGCCAGCAGCCCAGGGACCTCTGGGGCCAACGTCCTGACTTTC.

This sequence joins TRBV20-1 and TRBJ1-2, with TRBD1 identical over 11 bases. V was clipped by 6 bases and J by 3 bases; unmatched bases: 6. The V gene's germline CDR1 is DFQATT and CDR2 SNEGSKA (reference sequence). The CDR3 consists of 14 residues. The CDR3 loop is CSAPPGQGDYGYTF. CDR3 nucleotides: TGCAGTGCCCCCCCGGGACAGGGGGACTATGGCTACACCTTC.

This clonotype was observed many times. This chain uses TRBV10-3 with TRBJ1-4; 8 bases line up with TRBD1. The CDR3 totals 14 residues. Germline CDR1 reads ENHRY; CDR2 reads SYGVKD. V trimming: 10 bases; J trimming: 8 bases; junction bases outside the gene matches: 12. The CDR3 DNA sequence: TGTGCCAGCCAACAGGGGGACAAGGAAGAAAAACTGTTTTTT. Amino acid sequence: CASQQGDKEEKLFF.

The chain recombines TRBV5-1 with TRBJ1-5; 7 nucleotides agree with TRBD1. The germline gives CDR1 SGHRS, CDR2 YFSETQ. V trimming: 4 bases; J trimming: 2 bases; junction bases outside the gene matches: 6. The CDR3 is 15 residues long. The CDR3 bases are TGCGCCAGCAGCGATACAGGGGCGCGCAATCAGCCCCAGCATTTT. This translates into CASSDTGARNQPQHF. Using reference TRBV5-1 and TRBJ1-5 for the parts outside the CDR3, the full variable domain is KAGVTQTPRYLIKTRGQQVTLSCSPISGHRSVSWYQQTPGQGLQFLFEYFSETQRNKGNFPGRFSGRQFSNSRSEMNVSTLELGDSALYLCASSDTGARNQPQHFGDGTRLSIL.

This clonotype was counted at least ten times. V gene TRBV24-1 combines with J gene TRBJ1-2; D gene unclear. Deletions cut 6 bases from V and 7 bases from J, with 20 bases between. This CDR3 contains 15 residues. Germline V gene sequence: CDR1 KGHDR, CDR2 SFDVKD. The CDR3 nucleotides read TGTGCCACCAGTACCCACGGAGGGTTACGGAGTGGCTACACCTTC. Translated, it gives CATSTHGGLRSGYTF.

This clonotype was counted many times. The CDR3 DNA follows: TGTGCCAGCAGTTTTTTCAAGGGCCGGGAGGAGACCCAGTACTTC. Its translation is CASSFFKGREETQYF. J is TRBJ2-5 and V is TRBV27; D is possibly TRBD2 (6 bases). The germline V and J ends were trimmed by 3 bases and 5 bases, with 16 bases remaining between them. The CDR3 spans 15 residues. Germline loops: CDR1 MNHEY, CDR2 SMNVEV (reference sequence).

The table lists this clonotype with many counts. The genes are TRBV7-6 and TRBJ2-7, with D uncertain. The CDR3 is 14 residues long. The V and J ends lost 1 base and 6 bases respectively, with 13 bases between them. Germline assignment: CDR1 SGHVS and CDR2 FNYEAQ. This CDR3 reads CASSLVPSPVEQYF. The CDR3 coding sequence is TGTGCCAGCAGCTTAGTTCCCTCCCCGGTCGAGCAGTACTTC.